Sequencing of this TCR beta chain was carried out in a study of control samples from healthy donors and cancer patients. Produced via immunoSEQ multiplex PCR; TCRdb's table is partial and in-frame only. The sample yields about 94,000 clones, less than 95% seen once. Germline loops: CDR1 SGHVS, CDR2 FQNEAQ. V was clipped by 2 bases and J by 7 bases, with 9 bases between them. The CDR3 is made up of 14 amino acids. Sequenced sample: blood. The sequence derives from a young woman in good health. The V call is TRBV7-8, the J call TRBJ1-6; no definite D call. CDR3 loop: CASSLRLRNSPLHF. CDR3 coding DNA: TGTGCCAGCAGCTTAAGGCTCCGCAATTCACCCCTCCACTTT. The entire variable domain, with the rest obtained from reference TRBV7-8 and TRBJ1-6, is as follows: GAGVSQSPRYKVAKRGQDVALRCDPISGHVSLFWYQQALGQGPEFLTYFQNEAQLDKSGLPSDRFFAERPEGSVSTLKIQRTQQEDSAVYLCASSLRLRNSPLHFGNGTRLTVT.